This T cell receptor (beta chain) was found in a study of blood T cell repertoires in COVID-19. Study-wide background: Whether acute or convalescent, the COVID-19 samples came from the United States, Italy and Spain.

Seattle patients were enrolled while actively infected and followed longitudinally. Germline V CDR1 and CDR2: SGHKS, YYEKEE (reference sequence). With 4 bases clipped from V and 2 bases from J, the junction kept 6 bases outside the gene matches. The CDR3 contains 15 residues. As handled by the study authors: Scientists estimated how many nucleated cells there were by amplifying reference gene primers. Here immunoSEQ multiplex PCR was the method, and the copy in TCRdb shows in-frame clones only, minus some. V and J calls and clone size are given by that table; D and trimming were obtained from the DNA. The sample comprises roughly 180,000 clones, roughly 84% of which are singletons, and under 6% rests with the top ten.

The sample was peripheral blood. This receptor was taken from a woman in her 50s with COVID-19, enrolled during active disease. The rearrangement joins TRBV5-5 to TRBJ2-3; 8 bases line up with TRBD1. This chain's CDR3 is CASSRGQVPTDTQYF. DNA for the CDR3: TGTGCCAGCAGCAGGGGACAGGTACCCACAGATACGCAGTATTTT.